This T cell receptor (beta chain) was documented in a study of a mutant IDH1 vaccine in newly diagnosed glioma (dated by TCRdb to about 2021). Regarding the research as a whole: Of the roughly 30 treated patients, approximately 60% were male and approximately 38% were female, and a mean age of around 40 years was recorded. Prior to enrollment, standard therapy consisting of radiotherapy alone, temozolomide alone, or radiochemotherapy with temozolomide had been administered to patients, with the combination being received by most patients. For exploratory analyses, fewer than 30 treated patients had longitudinal TCRB deep sequencing done wherever samples were available. Peripheral blood samples were drawn at six visits, namely V03 (baseline), V05, V07, V10, V12 and V13.

General study outcomes and caveats: Availability determined which PBMC samples were chosen for TCRB deep sequencing. No apparent relationship was observed between pseudoprogression and alterations in the top peripheral T cell clonotypes detected by TCRB sequencing. According to the authors, sample limitations meant that analyses of patient blood samples could not be reproduced. Immune responses induced by the vaccine were seen in 93.3% of patients across multiple MHC alleles.

As concerns this clone: Its antigen remains undetermined. Base qualities were left out, and no much larger clone turns up one base away.

The time point label for this specimen denotes: baseline, week 1 (first vaccination visit). In the paper's terms, the treatment or condition label means: pre-vaccination baseline after standard-of-care therapy. Donors had newly diagnosed WHO grade 3 or 4 IDH1-mutant astrocytomas with loss of nuclear ATRX. The samples were drawn from NOA16, a multicentre, single-arm, open-label phase I trial in Germany that tested a mutant IDH1 peptide vaccine in humans for the first time. For immunogenicity testing, the blood drawn at visit V03 was used as the baseline sample. Genomic DNA for TCRB sequencing was extracted from EDTA blood using the DNeasy Blood and Tissue Kit. Clipping removes 4 bases from V and 3 bases from J, with 20 as the unmatched junction base count. Via the germline V gene (reference sequence), CDR1 is MNHEY and CDR2 SMNVEV. Taken from cysteine to phenylalanine, the CDR3 has 20 residues. Of all the DNA, just the CDR3 is kept, 60 bases in frame from base 1.

Libraries came from the immunoSEQ multiplex PCR assay. Rearranged TCR beta chain sequences were amplified with the hsTCRB Kit following the manufacturer's protocol. Sequencing of TCRB libraries was carried out on an Illumina MiSeq. The authors processed their data as follows. The kit vendor's proprietary platform handled demultiplexing, trimming and gene mapping. TCRdb provides this immuneACCESS table in a form limited to in-frame rearrangements. Some clones are lacking; in checked studies, under half of them reflect an unresolved V gene, and why the rest are absent is not known. The V and J calls and clone size were taken over from that table, and D and trimming were inferred from the DNA. This sample is represented by tens of thousands of clones; 75% to 90% of them were singletons. The ten largest clones take up 2% to 2.5% of the sample.

Recombination linked TRBV27 to TRBJ2-3; 9 central bases correspond to TRBD1. The TCR originated in a man aged 40-55 years with glioma. The source material was PBMCs, sampled from a glioma patient treated with radiotherapy, temozolomide or both. The CDR3 in this case is CASSSLGTGSRRGRTDTQYF. The DNA sequence reads TGTGCCAGCAGTTCTTTGGGGACAGGGAGCAGGAGGGGGAGGACAGATACGCAGTATTTT.